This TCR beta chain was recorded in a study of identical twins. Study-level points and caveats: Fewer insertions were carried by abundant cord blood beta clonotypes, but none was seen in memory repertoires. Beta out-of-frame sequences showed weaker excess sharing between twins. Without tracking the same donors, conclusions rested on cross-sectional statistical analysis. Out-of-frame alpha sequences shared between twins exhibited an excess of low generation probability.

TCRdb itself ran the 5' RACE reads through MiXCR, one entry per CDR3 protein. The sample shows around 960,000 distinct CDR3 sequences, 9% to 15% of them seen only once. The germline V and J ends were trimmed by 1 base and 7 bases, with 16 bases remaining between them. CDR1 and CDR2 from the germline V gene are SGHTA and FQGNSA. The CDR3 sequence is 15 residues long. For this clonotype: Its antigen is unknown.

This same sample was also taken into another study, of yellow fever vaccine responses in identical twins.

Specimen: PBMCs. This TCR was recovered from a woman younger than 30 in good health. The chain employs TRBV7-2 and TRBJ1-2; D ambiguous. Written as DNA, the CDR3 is TGTGCCAGCAGCTTAGACCGGGGTAGGGCGCGTGGCTACACCTTC. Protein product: CASSLDRGRARGYTF.